This T cell receptor beta chain was documented in a study of blood T cell repertoires in COVID-19. Whole-study context: From the United States, Italy and Spain came samples of acute and convalescent COVID-19.

The V and J ends lost 0 bases and 3 bases, in that order; junction bases with no gene match: 2. CDR3 length: 15 amino acids. Germline-derived CDR1 and CDR2 are SGDLS and YYNGEE. Profiling relied on immunoSEQ multiplex PCR, and the TCRdb table lists in-frame clones only, not all of them. The sample contains roughly 240,000 clones, about 84% of which appear only once. Enrolled through a virtual design, the participants were between about 18 and 100 years of age and came from fewer than 30 US areas. Two negative PCRs, clearance, or symptom resolution had been documented for recovered Cohort 3 donors. Sequences were obtained from PBMCs or T cells enriched from blood (not recorded which). The chain uses TRBV9 and TRBJ2-1, with 8 nucleotides matching TRBD2. This receptor was identified in a woman aged 50 to 60 who had recovered from COVID-19. CDR3 DNA sequence: TGTGCCAGCAGCGTAGATGGGACTAGCTACAATGAGCAGTTCTTC. This sequence encodes CASSVDGTSYNEQFF.